These T cell receptor beta chains were read from a single sample in a study of blood T cell repertoires in COVID-19. Assay: immunoSEQ multiplex PCR; the TCRdb copy retains only in-frame clones and omits some. The table shows some 340,000 clones, with more than 70% occurring only once. The sequenced sample was PBMCs or T cells enriched from blood (not recorded which). These receptors originate from a woman younger than 45 who had recovered from COVID-19. Each CDR3 is given with its conserved first and last residue. The order of the fields is V gene, D gene, clone size, CDR3 length, J gene, CDR3 protein, CDR3 DNA. The D gene is left open where the match is weak. Some rows mark clone size as missing; the rest say once, few, many or name a class of expanded clone.

TRBV5-1	-	-	15	TRBJ2-2	CASSLEQGNTGELFF	TGCGCCAGCAGCTTGGAACAGGGGAACACCGGGGAGCTGTTTTTT
TRBV5-1	TRBD2	-	15	TRBJ2-3	CASSLGTSGTDTQYF	TGCGCCAGCAGCTTGGGGACTAGCGGCACAGATACGCAGTATTTT
TRBV2	TRBD1	-	14	TRBJ2-7	CASSSGQIFYEQYF	TGTGCCAGCAGTTCGGGACAGATTTTCTACGAGCAGTACTTC
TRBV5-1	-	-	15	TRBJ1-2	CASSLGQTAIYGYTF	TGCGCCAGCAGCTTGGGACAGACTGCGATCTATGGCTACACCTTC
TRBV13	-	-	15	TRBJ1-2	CASSLGPGVGYGYTF	TGTGCCAGCAGCTTAGGGCCGGGGGTCGGCTATGGCTACACCTTC
TRBV10-2	-	-	14	TRBJ1-1	CASSVPSSRQEAFF	TGCGCCAGCAGCGTTCCTTCATCACGACAGGAAGCTTTCTTT
TRBV2	TRBD1	few	14	TRBJ1-1	CASSTGTGNTEAFF	TGTGCCAGCAGTACCGGGACAGGGAACACTGAAGCTTTCTTT
TRBV7-2	-	-	16	TRBJ1-3	CASSLAPPRGGNTIYF	TGTGCCAGCAGCTTAGCCCCTCCTAGGGGAGGAAACACCATATATTTT
TRBV6-5	TRBD1	-	15	TRBJ2-7	CASRRIRQGPYEQYF	TGTGCCAGCAGGAGAATACGACAGGGACCCTACGAGCAGTACTTC
TRBV7-9	-	-	15	TRBJ1-1	CASSPLTGVNTEAFF	TGTGCCAGCAGCCCGTTAACAGGCGTGAACACTGAAGCTTTCTTT
TRBV6-1	-	-	19	TRBJ2-2	CASSEAVGGSGLNTGELFF	TGTGCCAGCAGTGAAGCGGTGGGCGGTAGCGGCCTAAACACCGGGGAGCTGTTTTTT
TRBV4-3	-	-	16	TRBJ1-2	CASSQDIPGVRYGYTF	TGCGCCAGCAGCCAAGATATCCCGGGGGTAAGGTATGGCTACACCTTC
TRBV7-3	TRBD1	once	15	TRBJ1-2	CASSSRQGGAYGYTF	TGTGCCAGCAGCTCTCGACAGGGGGGCGCCTATGGCTACACCTTC
TRBV29-1	TRBD1	-	13	TRBJ1-2	CSAEDREFYGYTF	TGCAGCGCTGAGGACAGGGAATTCTATGGCTACACCTTC
TRBV4-1	-	-	16	TRBJ1-1	CASSQGARQSYTEAFF	TGCGCCAGCAGCCAAGGGGCCAGACAGTCCTACACTGAAGCTTTCTTT
TRBV5-1	TRBD1	-	18	TRBJ1-1	CASSWKTGGMTPLTEAFF	TGCGCCAGCAGCTGGAAGACAGGGGGCATGACCCCCCTCACTGAAGCTTTCTTT
TRBV5-4	TRBD2	-	15	TRBJ2-1	CASGTSGGSYNEQFF	TGTGCCAGCGGAACTAGCGGGGGTTCCTACAATGAGCAGTTCTTC
TRBV9	TRBD1	few	14	TRBJ1-2	CASRGQGAGRGYTF	TGTGCCAGCAGAGGACAGGGGGCGGGGAGAGGCTACACCTTC
TRBV6-6	-	-	14	TRBJ1-2	CATLQRVVLNGYTF	TGTGCCACCCTCCAGCGGGTAGTCCTAAATGGCTACACCTTC
TRBV12-5	TRBD1	-	14	TRBJ1-1	CASGFWSGQVEAFF	TGTGCTAGTGGTTTCTGGTCCGGACAGGTTGAAGCTTTCTTT
TRBV2	-	-	15	TRBJ1-2	CASSEDGWSQGGYTF	TGTGCCAGCAGTGAAGATGGGTGGAGCCAGGGTGGCTACACCTTC
TRBV7-4	-	-	16	TRBJ2-3	CASSSLAGRSTDTQYF	TGTGCCAGCAGCTCCCTCGCGGGGCGGAGCACAGATACGCAGTATTTT
TRBV27	-	-	17	TRBJ2-7	CASRKLYQQAASYEQYF	TGTGCCAGCAGGAAACTTTATCAACAGGCAGCAAGCTACGAGCAGTACTTC
TRBV28	-	-	14	TRBJ1-3	CASSRFSSGNTIYF	TGTGCCAGCAGTAGATTCAGCTCTGGAAACACCATATATTTT
TRBV6-2/TRBV6-3	TRBD1	-	17	TRBJ2-1	CASSRDRGRLGYNEQFF	TGTGCCAGCAGCAGGGACAGGGGACGGTTAGGCTACAATGAGCAGTTCTTC
TRBV4-1	-	-	15	TRBJ2-7	CASSQDEGQSYEQYF	TGCGCCAGCAGCCAAGATGAAGGACAGTCCTACGAGCAGTACTTC
TRBV3-1/TRBV3-2	-	-	13	TRBJ1-2	CASSQVSEYGYTF	TGTGCCAGCAGCCAAGTTTCGGAGTATGGCTACACCTTC
TRBV20-1	-	-	13	TRBJ1-1	CSASRFGNTEAFF	TGCAGTGCTAGTCGTTTCGGGAACACTGAAGCTTTCTTT
TRBV10-1	-	-	16	TRBJ2-7	CASSESTSSPSYEQYF	TGCGCCAGCAGTGAGTCCACTAGCTCCCCCTCCTACGAGCAGTACTTC
TRBV5-1	TRBD1	-	15	TRBJ2-5	CASSLPRGQQETQYF	TGCGCCAGCAGCTTGCCAAGGGGACAGCAAGAGACCCAGTACTTC
TRBV14	-	-	14	TRBJ2-7	CATSVQGNVDEQYF	TGTGCCACTTCTGTCCAGGGAAACGTGGACGAGCAGTACTTC
TRBV19	-	-	12	TRBJ1-3	CASTFSGNTIYF	TGTGCCAGTACCTTCTCTGGAAACACCATATATTTT
TRBV4-1	-	-	15	TRBJ1-5	CASSQDGQGRQPQHF	TGCGCCAGCAGCCAAGATGGTCAGGGGCGGCAGCCCCAGCATTTT
TRBV19	TRBD1	-	16	TRBJ2-2	CASSMLRDRGTGELFF	TGTGCCAGTAGTATGCTAAGGGACAGGGGCACCGGGGAGCTGTTTTTT
TRBV4-3	TRBD1	once	17	TRBJ2-7	CASSQDGRGHSSYEQYF	TGCGCCAGCAGCCAAGATGGCAGGGGGCATAGCTCCTACGAGCAGTACTTC
TRBV7-2	-	few	14	TRBJ1-1	CASSLRGEGRYAFF	TGTGCCAGCAGCTTACGGGGGGAGGGGCGGTACGCTTTCTTT
TRBV24-1	-	-	15	TRBJ1-2	CATSDRRGFNYGYTF	TGTGCCACCAGTGACCGCCGGGGGTTTAACTATGGCTACACCTTC
TRBV11-2	TRBD2	-	19	TRBJ2-1	CASSYLASGGGGPYNEQFF	TGTGCCAGCAGCTATTTGGCTAGCGGGGGGGGCGGTCCCTACAATGAGCAGTTCTTC
TRBV15	-	-	15	TRBJ2-7	CATSRDRLTVHEQYF	TGTGCCACCAGCAGAGACCGACTCACGGTCCACGAGCAGTACTTC
TRBV23-1	TRBD1	-	18	TRBJ2-1	CASSQSQRRQGWVREQFF	TGCGCCAGCAGTCAATCGCAACGCAGACAGGGGTGGGTCAGGGAGCAGTTCTTC
TRBV2	-	once	12	TRBJ1-5	CASATDLQPQHF	TGTGCCAGTGCGACAGATTTACAGCCCCAGCATTTT
TRBV3-1/TRBV3-2	-	-	12	TRBJ1-1	CASSQVRTEAFF	TGTGCCAGCAGCCAGGTGCGGACTGAAGCTTTCTTT
TRBV18	TRBD1	-	12	TRBJ1-2	CASSLTGYGYTF	TGTGCCAGCTCACTGACAGGGTATGGCTACACCTTC
TRBV28	-	-	15	TRBJ1-2	CASSQKWKGVYGYTF	TGTGCCAGCAGTCAAAAATGGAAAGGGGTCTATGGCTACACCTTC
TRBV30	-	-	14	TRBJ1-2	CAWSVRGTNYGYTF	TGTGCCTGGAGTGTACGGGGGACTAACTATGGCTACACCTTC
TRBV5-1	-	-	13	TRBJ1-4	CASRPGGNEKLFF	TGCGCCAGCCGACCAGGTGGGAATGAAAAACTGTTTTTT
TRBV3-1/TRBV3-2	TRBD1	once	14	TRBJ2-7	CASTPGTGAYEQYF	TGTGCCAGCACCCCCGGGACAGGGGCCTACGAGCAGTACTTC
TRBV4-1	TRBD1	-	15	TRBJ1-2	CASSQDGGGPYGYTF	TGCGCCAGCAGCCAAGATGGAGGGGGCCCTTATGGCTACACCTTC
TRBV10-3	TRBD1	-	16	TRBJ1-4	CAIRAGQGASNEKLFF	TGTGCCATCAGGGCTGGACAGGGGGCGTCTAATGAAAAACTGTTTTTT
TRBV10-3	TRBD1	few	16	TRBJ2-7	CAISDPWTGESYEQYF	TGTGCCATCAGTGACCCATGGACAGGGGAATCCTACGAGCAGTACTTC
TRBV2	TRBD2	-	17	TRBJ2-2	CASMAGLAGEDTGELFF	TGTGCCAGCATGGCAGGACTAGCGGGGGAGGACACCGGGGAGCTGTTTTTT
TRBV6-5	-	-	15	TRBJ2-7	CASSYSMDSTYEQYF	TGTGCCAGCAGTTACTCGATGGACAGTACCTACGAGCAGTACTTC
TRBV2	-	-	14	TRBJ1-5	CASRRDSNNQPQHF	TGTGCCAGCAGGCGCGACAGCAACAATCAGCCCCAGCATTTT
TRBV3-1/TRBV3-2	TRBD1	-	13	TRBJ1-6	CASSQGQSTPLHF	TGTGCCAGCAGCCAGGGACAGTCTACACCCCTCCACTTT
TRBV6-5	TRBD1	-	13	TRBJ1-2	CASSRQGASGYTF	TGTGCCAGCAGCAGACAGGGGGCAAGTGGCTACACCTTC
TRBV5-4	-	once	16	TRBJ1-1	CASSSPGSTNPEEAFF	TGTGCCAGCAGCTCCCCCGGGAGTACAAACCCTGAGGAAGCTTTCTTT